A single sample gave rise to the 21 T cell receptor beta chains below, sequenced in a study of T cells in Graves' hyperthyroidism and ophthalmopathy. Researchers took RNA transcripts and amplified the TCR beta CDR3 regions from them. A set of HTBI primers served as the primers for a first-round RT-PCR of the TCR CDR3. TCRdb recomputed calls from the multiplex PCR reads with MiXCR, one row per CDR3 protein. Of under 750,000 distinct CDR3 sequences listed, around 20% are singletons. The sample was blood. These receptors all stem from a woman in her forties or fifties with Graves' hyperthyroidism that later progressed to Graves' ophthalmopathy.

This clonotype was counted many times. The chain combines TRBV11-2 with TRBJ2-1; D is uncertain. The germline gives CDR1 SGHAT, CDR2 FQNNGV. The CDR3 covers 15 residues. Trimming took off 7 bases at V and 2 bases at J, with 15 bases between the two ends. For the CDR3, the DNA is TGTGCCAGCACCGAAATCGGCCGGACCTACAATGAGCAGTTCTTC. Its protein is CASTEIGRTYNEQFF.

This clonotype was seen a handful of times. The rearrangement joins TRBV9 to TRBJ2-2; TRBD2 matches at 11 bases. The CDR3 totals 17 residues. The germline gives CDR1 SGDLS, CDR2 YYNGEE. Trimming at V came to 0 bases and at J to 5 bases, leaving 6 bases not matched to a gene. The CDR3 coding sequence is TGTGCCAGCAGCGTAGTTAGCGGGGGGGCCTTGACCGGGGAGCTGTTTTTT. The encoded protein is CASSVVSGGALTGELFF.

This clonotype appeared a few times. The chain employs TRBV7-2 and TRBJ1-1, with a possible D match to TRBD1 (6 bases). With 6 bases removed from V and 1 base from J, the gap between germline ends came to 18 bases. Per the germline V gene, CDR1 is SGHTA and CDR2 is FQGNSA. CDR3 length: 16 amino acids. In DNA form, the CDR3 reads TGTGCCAGCAGGCCCCAAATATCAGGGGAGAACACTGAAGCTTTCTTT. Its protein product is CASRPQISGENTEAFF.

The V and J genes are TRBV15 and TRBJ2-7; D gene ambiguous. The V end was cut by 5 bases, the J end by 2 bases, with 13 bases between. Per germline, CDR1 LNHNV and CDR2 YYDKDF (reference sequence). This CDR3 has 14 amino acids. CDR3 residues: CATSRSGPAYEQYF. The CDR3 region has the DNA TGTGCCACCAGCCGGTCCGGGCCGGCCTACGAGCAGTACTTC.

This clonotype was seen more than once but under ten times. This chain joins TRBV12-3 or TRBV12-4 and TRBJ2-1; 15 bases map to TRBD2. The ends lost 4 bases at V and 5 bases at J; junction bases unmatched: 3. This CDR3 comprises 16 residues. As DNA, the CDR3 is TGTGCCAGCAGTTCTGGGACTAGCGGGGGGAACAATGAGCAGTTCTTC. Its translation is CASSSGTSGGNNEQFF.

The chain uses TRBV27 and TRBJ1-5; D remains unclear. V was shortened by 6 bases and J by 5 bases, with 17 bases between the two germline ends. CDR1 is MNHEY, CDR2 SMNVEV, per germline (reference sequence). The CDR3 is made up of 15 amino acids. The DNA for the CDR3 is TGTGCCAGCAGCCCGGTCGCCAGCATTGATCAGCCCCAGCATTTT. Its translation is CASSPVASIDQPQHF.

The chain carries TRBV4-2 and TRBJ1-1, with TRBD1 as a possible D gene (6 bases). Germline loops: CDR1 LGHNA, CDR2 YNFKEQ. V dropped 2 bases and J dropped 8 bases, with 9 bases sitting between them. The CDR3 loop spans 12 amino acids. The CDR3: CASSQTGREAFF. The CDR3 nucleotides read TGTGCCAGCAGCCAAACAGGGCGGGAAGCTTTCTTT.

The count of this clonotype is one. A much bigger clone sits one base away, suggesting this may be a read error. The V call is TRBV2, the J call TRBJ1-1; D remains ambiguous. Germline V gene sequence: CDR1 SNHLY, CDR2 FYNNEI. V was clipped by 9 bases and J by 1 base, with 15 bases between them. The CDR3 sequence is 14 residues long. In DNA, the CDR3 is TGTGCCAGGGCGGTAACTACCCAGAACACTGAAGCTTTCTTT. As protein: CARAVTTQNTEAFF.

This clonotype has more than one count but fewer than ten. This sequence joins TRBV19 and TRBJ1-4; perhaps TRBD1 as D (5 bases). The CDR3 is 16 amino acids. The V gene lost 3 bases and the J gene lost 7 bases, with 18 bases spanning the gap. The germline gives CDR1 LNHDA, CDR2 SQIVND (reference sequence). In DNA, the CDR3 is TGTGCCAGTAGTATTGGGGCACGAGTTTCTGGTGAAAAACTGTTTTTT. Translated: CASSIGARVSGEKLFF. Together with reference TRBV19 and TRBJ1-4, the CDR3 gives the full variable domain: DGGITQSPKYLFRKEGQNVTLSCEQNLNHDAMYWYRQDPGQGLRLIYYSQIVNDFQKGDIAEGYSVSREKKESFPLTVTSAQKNPTAFYLCASSIGARVSGEKLFFGSGTQLSVL.

Turning to this clonotype: This may be a read error: a much more frequent sequence differs by one nucleotide. The CDR3 bases are TGTGCCAGCAGTCCGTACAGTGTTGGCACAGATACGCAGTATTTT. It yields the protein CASSPYSVGTDTQYF. This chain links TRBV12-3 or TRBV12-4 with TRBJ2-3, with D unclear. This CDR3 contains 15 residues. V was shortened by 5 bases and J by 1 base, with 13 bases between the two germline ends.

A word on this clonotype: Being one base from a much bigger clone, this may be a read error. The CDR3 sequence: CSASHVDGGVLYEQYF. Written as DNA, the CDR3 is TGCAGTGCTAGCCACGTCGATGGGGGAGTCCTCTACGAGCAGTACTTC. J is TRBJ2-7 and V is TRBV20-1; perhaps D is TRBD1 or TRBD2 (5 bases each). The CDR3 runs 16 residues. CDR1 DFQATT and CDR2 SNEGSKA come from the germline V gene (reference sequence). Trimming left V 3 bases short and J 3 bases short, with 21 bases between.

This clonotype has a handful of counts. The V gene is TRBV3-1, the J gene TRBJ2-3; TRBD1 matches at 12 bases. Germline loops: CDR1 LGHDT, CDR2 YNNKEL (reference sequence). The CDR3 is made up of 16 amino acids. Trimming removed 5 bases from V and 6 bases from J; junction bases left unmatched: 9. CDR3 sequence reads: CASSIAGTGGIDTQYF. CDR3 in DNA: TGTGCCAGCAGCATTGCCGGGACAGGGGGCATTGATACGCAGTATTTT.

This clonotype was recorded many times. The CDR3 region is CASSLRLAGKSTDTQYF. The CDR3 nucleotides read TGCGCCAGCAGCTTGAGACTAGCGGGAAAAAGCACAGATACGCAGTATTTT. The chain is built from TRBV5-1 and TRBJ2-3; TRBD2 agrees at 11 bases. The ends lost 1 base at V and 0 bases at J; junction bases unmatched: 4. In germline, CDR1 is SGHRS, CDR2 YFSETQ. This CDR3 has 17 amino acids. The full variable domain, with the rest looked up from reference TRBV5-1 and TRBJ2-3, is KAGVTQTPRYLIKTRGQQVTLSCSPISGHRSVSWYQQTPGQGLQFLFEYFSETQRNKGNFPGRFSGRQFSNSRSEMNVSTLELGDSALYLCASSLRLAGKSTDTQYFGPGTRLTVL.

This clonotype came up many times. V usage is TRBV10-3 and J usage is TRBJ1-1; 7 bases line up with TRBD1. This CDR3 is 15 amino acids long. Germline V lookup: CDR1 ENHRY, CDR2 SYGVKD. V gave up 4 bases and J gave up 4 bases; unmatched junction bases: 9. Here the CDR3 reads CAISGYDRAGTEAFF. DNA of the CDR3: TGTGCCATCAGTGGTTATGACAGGGCGGGCACTGAAGCTTTCTTT.

V is TRBV20-1 and J is TRBJ1-1, with TRBD1 matching 10 bases. Germline V CDR1 and CDR2: DFQATT, SNEGSKA (reference sequence). The CDR3 length is 13 residues. The CDR3 loop is CSRQGALYTEAFF. The CDR3 nucleotides read TGCAGCCGACAGGGGGCCCTGTACACTGAAGCTTTCTTT.

The sample holds many counts of this clonotype. The V call is TRBV6-1, the J call TRBJ1-1; 8 bases are a match to TRBD1. Looked up from germline, CDR1 is MNHNS and CDR2 is SASEGT. The V gene end was trimmed by 7 bases and the J gene end by 4 bases; junction bases not matched to a gene: 8. CDR3 length equals 14 residues. CDR3 in DNA: TGTGCCAGCACTCGACAGGGGCTCGGCACTGAAGCTTTCTTT. Its protein product is CASTRQGLGTEAFF.

This clonotype was counted at least ten times. The genes are TRBV5-6 and TRBJ2-1; no clear D gene. Trimming removed 1 base at V and 9 bases at J, with 5 bases between. This CDR3 is built from 11 residues. Per germline, CDR1 SGHDT and CDR2 YYEEEE. CDR3 in DNA: TGTGCCAGCAGCTTGCTGACTGAGCAGTTCTTC. This translates into CASSLLTEQFF.

The chain is built from TRBV6-1 and TRBJ1-2; a possible D gene is TRBD1 (5 bases). Germline V gives CDR1 MNHNS, CDR2 SASEGT. V lost 1 base to trimming and J lost 8 bases, with 14 bases between them. This CDR3 region has 14 residues. The CDR3 is CASSEVRGLGGYTF. CDR3 sequence (DNA): TGTGCCAGCAGTGAAGTCCGGGGCCTAGGCGGCTACACCTTC.

The V and J genes are TRBV18 and TRBJ1-5; D gene uncertain. The V and J ends lost 5 bases and 0 bases respectively, with 8 bases between them. This CDR3 is 14 amino acids long. Germline-derived CDR1 and CDR2 are KGHSH and LQKENI. Written as DNA, the CDR3 is TGTGCCAGCTCAACAGACCCTAGCAATCAGCCCCAGCATTTT. Translation: CASSTDPSNQPQHF.

The chain recombines TRBV6-1 with TRBJ1-5, with D possibly matching TRBD1 (6 bases). Germline CDR1 MNHNS, CDR2 SASEGT. V was clipped by 6 bases and J by 5 bases, with 14 bases between them. CDR3 length: 14 residues. CDR3 sequence: CASSRGQNYQPQHF. For the CDR3, the DNA is TGTGCCAGCAGCCGTGGACAGAACTATCAGCCCCAGCATTTT.

The rearrangement links TRBV7-2 to TRBJ2-6; D remains unclear. CDR3 length: 15 amino acids. CDR1 SGHTA and CDR2 FQGNSA come from the germline V gene. Trimming pared 5 bases from V and 0 bases from J, leaving 8 bases between. The CDR3, as DNA: TGTGCCAGCAGCAAAACTCTCTCTGGGGCCAACGTCCTGACTTTC. Amino acid sequence: CASSKTLSGANVLTF.